This TCR beta chain originates from a study of Graves' ophthalmopathy and Graves' hyperthyroidism. Overall study results and limits: The majority of expanded thyroid clonotypes above 0.001 frequency also occurred in blood.

RNA transcripts provided the template for amplifying TCR beta CDR3 regions. Second-round multiplex PCR came after a first-round RT-PCR that employed HTBI primers. TCRdb independently ran MiXCR on the multiplex PCR reads; one entry per CDR3 protein. The sample records about 25,000 distinct CDR3 sequences, approximately 48% being singletons. This CDR3 region has 11 residues. Germline V CDR1 and CDR2: DFQATT, SNEGSKA (reference sequence). The V and J ends lost 6 bases and 13 bases respectively, with 13 bases between them. About this clonotype: What it recognizes is unknown.

The receptor was derived from an adult woman with stable Graves' hyperthyroidism. The J gene is TRBJ1-6, the V gene TRBV20-1, with D hard to call. The sequenced material came from peripheral blood. The CDR3 loop is CSAPRTFPLHF. DNA of the CDR3: TGCAGTGCCCCCCGTACTTTCCCCCTCCACTTT.